One and the same sample provided the 15 T cell receptor beta chains below, sequenced in a study of blood T cell repertoires in COVID-19. Libraries were prepared by immunoSEQ multiplex PCR; TCRdb keeps only in-frame clonotypes and omits some of them. The sample lists approximately 290,000 clones, 89% occurring once. The sample was peripheral blood. The receptors were sampled from a woman aged 60-70 years with acute or convalescent COVID-19.

This sequence joins TRBV28 and TRBJ2-5; D remains ambiguous. This CDR3 is 12 amino acids long. CDR1 and CDR2 (germline): MDHEN, SYDVKM. V was trimmed by 6 bases and J by 7 bases, leaving 12 bases between them. CDR3 region: CASSPLSGTQYF. The CDR3 bases are TGTGCCAGCAGCCCGCTATCAGGGACCCAGTACTTC.

DNA for the CDR3: TGTGCCAGCACTGGACAGTCTCCCGAGCAGTACTTC. As protein: CASTGQSPEQYF. The chain employs TRBV28 and TRBJ2-7, with D possibly being TRBD1 (6 bases). The germline gives CDR1 MDHEN, CDR2 SYDVKM. The CDR3 has 12 amino acids. The germline V and J ends were trimmed by 7 bases and 6 bases, with 13 bases remaining between them.

This chain uses TRBV9 with TRBJ1-4; TRBD1 aligns across 9 bases. CDR1 is SGDLS and CDR2 is YYNGEE in the germline V gene. This CDR3 comprises 16 residues. The V and J ends lost 4 bases and 7 bases, in that order; junction bases with no gene match: 11. Written as DNA, the CDR3 is TGTGCCAGCAGCCCCCGGCCGGGACAGGGACTTGAAAAACTGTTTTTT. This codes for CASSPRPGQGLEKLFF.

The rearrangement joins TRBV2 to TRBJ2-4, with 8 positions matching TRBD1. The CDR3 is made up of 15 amino acids. From germline, CDR1 is SNHLY and CDR2 FYNNEI. With V trimmed by 6 bases and J by 2 bases, 6 bases remained unmatched. Here the CDR3 DNA reads TGTGCCAGCAGAATGACAGGGGTTACCAAAAACATTCAGTACTTC. Translated, it gives CASRMTGVTKNIQYF.

J is TRBJ2-1 and V is TRBV21-1; TRBD2, the D gene given by the table, was not confirmed from the DNA. TRBV21-1 corresponds to a pseudogene. The CDR3 extends over 12 amino acids. The CDR3 nucleotides read TGTGCCACCAGGGAACGGGTGGGTGAGCAGTTCTTC. Its protein is CATRERVGEQFF.

This chain links TRBV18 with TRBJ2-3, with D tentatively TRBD2 (8 bases). The germline CDR1 and CDR2 sequences are KGHSH and LQKENI. The CDR3 length is 15 residues. Trimming left V 3 bases short and J 1 base short, with 11 bases between. The DNA for the CDR3 is TGTGCCAGCTCACCTAGCGGGACAGGCACAGATACGCAGTATTTT. Translating it yields CASSPSGTGTDTQYF.

The J gene is TRBJ1-6, the V gene TRBV3-1 (or the pseudogene TRBV3-2); no clear D. V shed 0 bases and J shed 7 bases, with 4 bases lying between them. The V gene's germline CDR1 is LGHDT and CDR2 YNNKEL (reference sequence). CDR3 length: 13 residues. The CDR3 region is CASSQDPNSPLHF. For the CDR3, the DNA is TGTGCCAGCAGCCAAGATCCGAATTCACCCCTCCACTTT.

The V gene is TRBV5-1, the J gene TRBJ2-3; weak D call: TRBD2 (5 bases). The ends were cut back, 4 bases at V and 6 bases at J, with 12 bases in the middle. Germline V gene sequence: CDR1 SGHRS, CDR2 YFSETQ. The CDR3 consists of 13 residues. The CDR3 here is CASSPYLADTQYF. For the CDR3, the DNA is TGCGCCAGCAGCCCCTACTTAGCGGATACGCAGTATTTT.

V gene TRBV4-1 combines with J gene TRBJ2-3, with a weak D call TRBD2 (6 bases). The V end was cut by 1 base, the J end by 14 bases, with 19 bases between. Germline V gene lookup returns CDR1 MGHRA and CDR2 YSYEKL. The CDR3 is 14 residues long. Here the CDR3 reads CASSQGKLGGSPYF. The CDR3 DNA reads as TGCGCCAGCAGCCAAGGGAAGTTGGGGGGTTCCCCGTATTTT.

V gene TRBV28 combines with J gene TRBJ1-6, with D hard to call. The V gene lost 2 bases and the J gene lost 10 bases, with 15 bases spanning the gap. Germline loops: CDR1 MDHEN, CDR2 SYDVKM. The CDR3 runs to 15 residues. Here the CDR3 reads CASSLAPTRASPLHF. The CDR3 DNA sequence: TGTGCCAGCAGTTTAGCCCCTACCCGTGCCTCACCCCTCCACTTT.

The V and J genes are TRBV27 and TRBJ1-2; D not certain. The CDR3 loop spans 14 amino acids. V lost 5 bases and J 4 bases, leaving 14 bases between the germline ends. Germline lookup yields CDR1 MNHEY and CDR2 SMNVEV (reference sequence). In DNA form, the CDR3 reads TGTGCCAGCAGTGGAGCCGGGAGTGGCTATGGCTACACCTTC. Its protein is CASSGAGSGYGYTF.

The DNA of the CDR3 is TGTGCCAGCAGCTTGAGGACATTGGAAGCCTACGAGCAGTACTTC. Protein product: CASSLRTLEAYEQYF. The chain links TRBV5-6 to TRBJ2-7, with D perhaps matching TRBD1 (5 bases). Trimming shortened V by 1 base and J by 2 bases, and 13 bases separated the two germline ends. The CDR3 length is 15 residues. Germline V lookup: CDR1 SGHDT, CDR2 YYEEEE.

V and J are TRBV11-2 and TRBJ2-7, with TRBD2 as a possible D gene (7 bases). V was clipped by 5 bases and J by 1 base, with 21 bases between them. CDR1 SGHAT and CDR2 FQNNGV come from the germline V gene. CDR3 length equals 17 residues. The CDR3 DNA is TGTGCCAGCAGCCAACGGGGGGTACAGGGAGGATCCTACGAGCAGTACTTC. Its protein product is CASSQRGVQGGSYEQYF.

The chain uses TRBV6-2 or TRBV6-3 and TRBJ2-1; 16 bases agree with TRBD2. CDR1 and CDR2 from the germline V gene are MNHEY and SVGEGT. The CDR3 length is 17 residues. The V segment lost 5 bases and the J segment 4 bases; nucleotides outside the gene matches: 5. CDR3 loop: CASSPGTSGGGYNEQFF. CDR3 DNA: TGTGCCAGCAGTCCCGGGACTAGCGGGGGGGGGTACAATGAGCAGTTCTTC.

V is TRBV11-2 and J is TRBJ1-5, with a tentative D call TRBD1 (5 bases). The CDR3 sequence is 15 residues long. Between the trimmed V and J ends, which lost 5 bases and 0 bases, there was a span of 11 bases. CDR1 and CDR2 (germline): SGHAT, FQNNGV. CDR3 region: CASSTTANSNQPQHF. CDR3 DNA: TGTGCCAGCAGCACGACAGCAAATAGCAATCAGCCCCAGCATTTT.